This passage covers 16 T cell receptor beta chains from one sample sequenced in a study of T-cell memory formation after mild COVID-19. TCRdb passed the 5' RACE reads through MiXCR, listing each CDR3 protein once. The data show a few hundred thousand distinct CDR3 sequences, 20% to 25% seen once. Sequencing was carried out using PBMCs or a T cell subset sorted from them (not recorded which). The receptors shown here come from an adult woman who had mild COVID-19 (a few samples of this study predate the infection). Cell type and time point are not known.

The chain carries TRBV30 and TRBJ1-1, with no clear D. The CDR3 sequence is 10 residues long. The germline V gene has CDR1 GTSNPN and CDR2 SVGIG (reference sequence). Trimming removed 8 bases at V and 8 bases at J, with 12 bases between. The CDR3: CAGRPLEAFF. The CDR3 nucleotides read TGTGCCGGTAGACCGCTAGAAGCTTTCTTT.

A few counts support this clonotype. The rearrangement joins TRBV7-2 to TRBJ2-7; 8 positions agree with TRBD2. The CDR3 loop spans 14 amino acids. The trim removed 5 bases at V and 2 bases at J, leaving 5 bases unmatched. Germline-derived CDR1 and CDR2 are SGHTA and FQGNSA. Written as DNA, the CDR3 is TGTGCCAGCAGCCCCGGACTAGCCCCCTACGAGCAGTACTTC. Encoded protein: CASSPGLAPYEQYF.

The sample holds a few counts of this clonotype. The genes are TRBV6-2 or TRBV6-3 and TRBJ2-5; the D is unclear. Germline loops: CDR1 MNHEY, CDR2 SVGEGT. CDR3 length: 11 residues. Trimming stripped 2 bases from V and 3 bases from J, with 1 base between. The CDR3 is CASSYEETQYF. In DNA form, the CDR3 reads TGTGCCAGCAGTTACGAAGAGACCCAGTACTTC.

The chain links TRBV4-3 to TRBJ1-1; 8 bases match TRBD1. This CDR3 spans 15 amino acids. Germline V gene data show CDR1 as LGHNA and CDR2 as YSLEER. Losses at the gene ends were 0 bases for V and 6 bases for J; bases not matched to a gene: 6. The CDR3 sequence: CASSQDQGAYAEAFF. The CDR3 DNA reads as TGCGCCAGCAGCCAAGATCAGGGGGCTTACGCTGAAGCTTTCTTT.

The CDR3 loop reads CASTGTSGYNEQFF. CDR3 DNA sequence: TGTGCCAGCACCGGGACTAGCGGGTACAATGAGCAGTTCTTC. The chain recombines TRBV6-2 or TRBV6-3 with TRBJ2-1, with 12 bases lining up with TRBD2. Germline V gene data show CDR1 as MNHEY and CDR2 as SVGEGT. The CDR3 covers 14 residues. The V segment lost 7 bases and the J segment 4 bases; nucleotides outside the gene matches: 2.

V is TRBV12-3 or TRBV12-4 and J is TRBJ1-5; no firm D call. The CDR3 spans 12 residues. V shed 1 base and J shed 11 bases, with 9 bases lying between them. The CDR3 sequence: CASSLVGMSQHF. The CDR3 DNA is TGTGCCAGCAGTTTAGTAGGGATGTCCCAGCATTTT.

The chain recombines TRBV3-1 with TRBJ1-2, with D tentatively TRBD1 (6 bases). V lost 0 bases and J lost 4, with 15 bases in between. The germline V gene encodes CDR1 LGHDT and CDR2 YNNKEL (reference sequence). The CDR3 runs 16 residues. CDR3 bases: TGTGCCAGCAGCCAAGACTGGAAAGGGGGAGCCTATGGCTACACCTTC. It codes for CASSQDWKGGAYGYTF.

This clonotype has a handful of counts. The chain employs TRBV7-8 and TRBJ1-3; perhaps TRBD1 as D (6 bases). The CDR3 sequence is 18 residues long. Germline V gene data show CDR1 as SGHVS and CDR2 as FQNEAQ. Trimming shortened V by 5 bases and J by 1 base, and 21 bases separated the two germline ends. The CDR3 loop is CASSRGRGGGPSGNTIYF. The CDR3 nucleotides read TGTGCCAGCAGCCGGGGGCGTGGGGGTGGGCCTTCTGGAAACACCATATATTTT.

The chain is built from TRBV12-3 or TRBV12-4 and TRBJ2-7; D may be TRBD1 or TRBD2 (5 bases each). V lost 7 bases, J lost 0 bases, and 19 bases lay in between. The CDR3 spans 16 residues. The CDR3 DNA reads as TGTGCCAGCAAACGAAGAGGGGCGCAAATCTCCTACGAGCAGTACTTC. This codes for CASKRRGAQISYEQYF.

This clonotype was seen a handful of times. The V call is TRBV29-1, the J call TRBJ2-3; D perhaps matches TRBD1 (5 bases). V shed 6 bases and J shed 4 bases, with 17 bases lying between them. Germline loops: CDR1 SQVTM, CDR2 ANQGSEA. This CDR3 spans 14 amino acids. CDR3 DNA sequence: TGCAGCGTCAGGGCACCCCAGCATGCAGATACGCAGTATTTT. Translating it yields CSVRAPQHADTQYF.

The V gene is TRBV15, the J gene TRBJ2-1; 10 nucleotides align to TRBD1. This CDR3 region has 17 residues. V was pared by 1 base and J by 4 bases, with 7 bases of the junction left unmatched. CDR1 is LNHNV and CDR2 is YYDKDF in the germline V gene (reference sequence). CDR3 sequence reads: CATSRGPGQGSYNEQFF. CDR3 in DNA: TGTGCCACCAGCAGAGGCCCGGGACAGGGGAGTTACAATGAGCAGTTCTTC.

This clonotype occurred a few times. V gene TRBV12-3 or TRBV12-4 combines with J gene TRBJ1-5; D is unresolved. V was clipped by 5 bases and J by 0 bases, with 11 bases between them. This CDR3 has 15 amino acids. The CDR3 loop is CASSPASNSNQPQHF. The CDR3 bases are TGTGCCAGCAGTCCCGCCAGCAATAGCAATCAGCCCCAGCATTTT.

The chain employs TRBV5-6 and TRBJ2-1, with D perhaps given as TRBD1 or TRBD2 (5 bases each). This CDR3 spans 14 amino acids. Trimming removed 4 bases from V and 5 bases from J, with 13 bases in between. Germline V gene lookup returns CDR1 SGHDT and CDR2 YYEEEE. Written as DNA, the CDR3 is TGTGCCAGCAGCGTCGGGACGGGGAACAATGAGCAGTTCTTC. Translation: CASSVGTGNNEQFF.

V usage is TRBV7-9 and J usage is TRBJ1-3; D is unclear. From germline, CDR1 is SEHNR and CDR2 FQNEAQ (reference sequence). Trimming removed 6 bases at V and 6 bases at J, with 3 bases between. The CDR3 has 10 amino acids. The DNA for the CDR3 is TGTGCCAGCAGATTAAACACCATATATTTT. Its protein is CASRLNTIYF.

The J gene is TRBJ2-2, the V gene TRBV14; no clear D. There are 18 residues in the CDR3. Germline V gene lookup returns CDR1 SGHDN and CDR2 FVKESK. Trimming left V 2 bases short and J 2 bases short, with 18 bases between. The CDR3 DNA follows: TGTGCCAGCAGCCAACGAGCCGGTAAAGGGCTCAACACCGGGGAGCTGTTTTTT. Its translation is CASSQRAGKGLNTGELFF.

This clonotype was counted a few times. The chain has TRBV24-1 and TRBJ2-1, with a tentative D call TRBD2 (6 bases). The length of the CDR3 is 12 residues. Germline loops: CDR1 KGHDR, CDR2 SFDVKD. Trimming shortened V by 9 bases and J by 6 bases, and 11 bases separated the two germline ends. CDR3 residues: CATSDYTNEQFF. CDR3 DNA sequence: TGTGCCACCTCGGACTACACCAATGAGCAGTTCTTC.